This TCR beta chain was recovered during a study of T cell responses to AZD1222 COVID-19 vaccine. Study observations and caveats: Elevations in Spike-specific TCR breadth and depth followed administration of two AZD1222 doses. The number of AZD1222 recipients seropositive at baseline was only six.

Sequenced by immunoSEQ multiplex PCR; TCRdb stores in-frame clones only, minus some. The sample has approximately 120,000 clones; 92% are singletons. Note on this clone: The antigen is not known.

Germline V gene sequence: CDR1 LNHDA, CDR2 SQIVND (reference sequence). The CDR3 consists of 13 residues. V gave up 6 bases and J gave up 10 bases, with 17 bases separating them. The receptor was isolated from an adult in good health. Specimen: peripheral blood, collected on day 0 of AZD1222 vaccination. The rearrangement uses TRBV19 and TRBJ2-3; perhaps TRBD1 as D (6 bases). CDR3 residues: CASSLFTGNAQYF. As DNA, the CDR3 is TGTGCCAGTAGCCTTTTTACAGGGAACGCGCAGTATTTT.